This T cell receptor beta chain was identified in a study of Ad26.COV2.S vaccination and SARS-CoV-2 variants. Study overall: Administration of Ad26.COV2.S was intramuscular, either once or twice 56 days apart.

Treatment noted: about 20 received Ad26.COV2.S at low or high dose, single or two shots; roughly five received placebo; per-sample allocation not given. Each sample was drawn 63 days after the first injection (of vaccine or placebo). Generated by immunoSEQ multiplex PCR, the TCRdb table keeps only in-frame clones and is missing some. The sample contains hundreds of thousands of clones, approximately 85% of which appear only once. V lost 5 bases and J 6 bases, leaving 11 bases between the germline ends. Germline CDR1 reads SGHVS; CDR2 reads FQNEAQ. The CDR3 extends over 13 amino acids. V usage is TRBV7-8 and J usage is TRBJ2-1; D may be TRBD2 (5 bases). This specimen was peripheral blood, taken in a trial of Ad26.COV2.S vaccine versus placebo. The source is a person between 18 and 59 years old who received the Ad26.COV2.S COVID-19 vaccine or a placebo. The DNA of the CDR3 is TGTGCCAGCAGCCGAAATGGAGGCAATGAGCAGTTCTTC. Amino acids: CASSRNGGNEQFF. Combining the CDR3 with reference TRBV7-8 and TRBJ2-1 gives the whole variable domain GAGVSQSPRYKVAKRGQDVALRCDPISGHVSLFWYQQALGQGPEFLTYFQNEAQLDKSGLPSDRFFAERPEGSVSTLKIQRTQQEDSAVYLCASSRNGGNEQFFGPGTRLTVL.